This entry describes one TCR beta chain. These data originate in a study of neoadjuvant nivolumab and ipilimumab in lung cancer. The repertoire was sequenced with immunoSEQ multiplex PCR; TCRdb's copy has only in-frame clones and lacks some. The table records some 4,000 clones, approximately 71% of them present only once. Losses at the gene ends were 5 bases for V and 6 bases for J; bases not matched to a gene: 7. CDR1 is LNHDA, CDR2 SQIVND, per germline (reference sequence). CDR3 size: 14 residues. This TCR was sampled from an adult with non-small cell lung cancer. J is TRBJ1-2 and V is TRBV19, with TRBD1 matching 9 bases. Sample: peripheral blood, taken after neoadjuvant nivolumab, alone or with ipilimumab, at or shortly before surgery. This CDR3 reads CASSGTGISHGYTF. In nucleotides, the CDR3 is TGTGCCAGTAGTGGGACAGGGATTAGCCATGGCTACACCTTC.